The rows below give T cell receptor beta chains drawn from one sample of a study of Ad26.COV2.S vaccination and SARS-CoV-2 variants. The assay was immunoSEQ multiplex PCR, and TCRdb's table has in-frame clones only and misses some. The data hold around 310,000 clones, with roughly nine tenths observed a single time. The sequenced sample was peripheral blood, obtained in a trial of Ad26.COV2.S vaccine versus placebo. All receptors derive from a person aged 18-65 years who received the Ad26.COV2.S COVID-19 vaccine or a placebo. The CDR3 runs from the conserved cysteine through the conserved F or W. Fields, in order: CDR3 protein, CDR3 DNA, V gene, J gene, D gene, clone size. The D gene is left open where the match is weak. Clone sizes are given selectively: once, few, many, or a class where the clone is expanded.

CDR3aa: CASSVASGPLAKNIQYF
CDR3nt: TGTGCCAGCAGCGTAGCATCGGGTCCGCTAGCCAAAAACATTCAGTACTTC
v_gene: TRBV9
j_gene: TRBJ2-4
d_gene: .
abundance: .

CDR3aa: CASSLGTSGGPDTQYF
CDR3nt: TGTGCCAGCAGCTTGGGGACTAGCGGGGGACCAGATACGCAGTATTTT
v_gene: TRBV5-8
j_gene: TRBJ2-3
d_gene: TRBD2
abundance: .

CDR3aa: CASSYPGGQPQHF
CDR3nt: TGTGCCAGCAGTTACCCGGGGGGGCAGCCCCAGCATTTT
v_gene: TRBV6-2/TRBV6-3
j_gene: TRBJ1-5
d_gene: .
abundance: few

CDR3aa: CASSGGAANQPQHF
CDR3nt: TGTGCCAGCAGCGGGGGGGCGGCTAATCAGCCCCAGCATTTT
v_gene: TRBV9
j_gene: TRBJ1-5
d_gene: .
abundance: few

CDR3aa: CASRLAGGPETQYF
CDR3nt: TGCGCCAGCAGGCTAGCGGGAGGGCCGGAGACCCAGTACTTC
v_gene: TRBV10-2
j_gene: TRBJ2-5
d_gene: TRBD2
abundance: few

CDR3aa: CASSLAVDSHVYGYTF
CDR3nt: TGTGCCAGCAGCTTAGCGGTGGACAGCCACGTCTATGGCTACACCTTC
v_gene: TRBV7-6
j_gene: TRBJ1-2
d_gene: .
abundance: .

CDR3aa: CAWSETGRYTF
CDR3nt: TGTGCCTGGAGTGAGACAGGTAGATACACCTTC
v_gene: TRBV30
j_gene: TRBJ1-2
d_gene: .
abundance: .

CDR3aa: CASSLDANPRRETQYF
CDR3nt: TGCGCCAGCAGCTTGGATGCGAACCCCCGAAGGGAGACCCAGTACTTC
v_gene: TRBV5-1
j_gene: TRBJ2-5
d_gene: .
abundance: .

CDR3aa: CASRYRDGLEKLFF
CDR3nt: TGTGCCAGCAGATACAGGGACGGGTTGGAAAAACTGTTTTTT
v_gene: TRBV6-5
j_gene: TRBJ1-4
d_gene: .
abundance: .

CDR3aa: CASSLAVGQYNEQFF
CDR3nt: TGTGCCAGCAGCTTAGCTGTGGGACAGTACAATGAGCAGTTCTTC
v_gene: TRBV7-9
j_gene: TRBJ2-1
d_gene: TRBD1
abundance: .

CDR3aa: CASSRMESRYGYTF
CDR3nt: TGTGCCAGCAGCCGCATGGAGTCTCGCTATGGCTACACCTTC
v_gene: TRBV9
j_gene: TRBJ1-2
d_gene: .
abundance: .

CDR3aa: CASSPGKLAGGSSYNEQFF
CDR3nt: TGTGCCAGCTCACCGGGAAAACTAGCGGGAGGAAGCTCCTACAATGAGCAGTTCTTC
v_gene: TRBV18
j_gene: TRBJ2-1
d_gene: TRBD2
abundance: .

CDR3aa: CASSLDRGQPQHF
CDR3nt: TGTGCCAGCAGCTTAGACAGGGGACAGCCCCAGCATTTT
v_gene: TRBV11-2
j_gene: TRBJ1-5
d_gene: .
abundance: .

CDR3aa: CATFPAQSVYGYTF
CDR3nt: TGTGCCACTTTCCCCGCCCAGTCCGTCTATGGCTACACCTTC
v_gene: TRBV6-5
j_gene: TRBJ1-2
d_gene: .
abundance: .

CDR3aa: CSVGQGTKNIQYF
CDR3nt: TGCAGCGTCGGACAGGGGACCAAAAACATTCAGTACTTC
v_gene: TRBV29-1
j_gene: TRBJ2-4
d_gene: TRBD1
abundance: .

CDR3aa: CASSKWGNSPLHF
CDR3nt: TGTGCCAGCAGTAAGTGGGGTAATTCACCCCTCCACTTT
v_gene: TRBV28
j_gene: TRBJ1-6
d_gene: .
abundance: once

CDR3aa: CASRWGYEQYF
CDR3nt: TGTGCCAGCAGGTGGGGCTACGAGCAGTACTTC
v_gene: TRBV2
j_gene: TRBJ2-7
d_gene: .
abundance: .

CDR3aa: CASSLSGREQYF
CDR3nt: TGTGCCAGCAGTTTATCGGGGAGGGAGCAGTACTTC
v_gene: TRBV27
j_gene: TRBJ2-7
d_gene: .
abundance: .

CDR3aa: CASSLTSGGPYEQYF
CDR3nt: TGCGCCAGCAGCCTCACTAGCGGGGGGCCCTACGAGCAGTACTTC
v_gene: TRBV5-1
j_gene: TRBJ2-7
d_gene: TRBD2
abundance: .

CDR3aa: CASGLVWGQAGQPQHF
CDR3nt: TGTGCTAGTGGTTTGGTCTGGGGACAGGCGGGTCAGCCCCAGCATTTT
v_gene: TRBV12-5
j_gene: TRBJ1-5
d_gene: TRBD1
abundance: .

CDR3aa: CASSTLRQAFF
CDR3nt: TGTGCCAGTAGTACTCTGAGGCAAGCTTTCTTT
v_gene: TRBV19
j_gene: TRBJ1-1
d_gene: .
abundance: once

CDR3aa: CASSQADTGELFF
CDR3nt: TGCGCCAGCAGCCAAGCAGACACCGGGGAGCTGTTTTTT
v_gene: TRBV4-3
j_gene: TRBJ2-2
d_gene: .
abundance: once

CDR3aa: CASSVPSGNTIYF
CDR3nt: TGTGCCTCGTCAGTGCCCTCTGGAAACACCATATATTTT
v_gene: TRBV12-3/TRBV12-4
j_gene: TRBJ1-3
d_gene: .
abundance: .

CDR3aa: CASSPPRGGQETQYF
CDR3nt: TGTGCCAGCTCACCACCGCGGGGAGGACAAGAGACCCAGTACTTC
v_gene: TRBV18
j_gene: TRBJ2-5
d_gene: .
abundance: .

CDR3aa: CASSFTSAPEQFF
CDR3nt: TGTGCCAGCAGCTTCACGAGCGCGCCTGAGCAGTTCTTC
v_gene: TRBV7-2
j_gene: TRBJ2-1
d_gene: .
abundance: .

CDR3aa: CASSLVGSGGADTQYF
CDR3nt: TGTGCCAGCAGCTTAGTCGGTAGCGGGGGGGCAGATACGCAGTATTTT
v_gene: TRBV7-2
j_gene: TRBJ2-3
d_gene: TRBD2
abundance: .

CDR3aa: CASSQSYSGNTIYF
CDR3nt: TGTGCCAGCAGTCAATCTTACTCTGGAAACACCATATATTTT
v_gene: TRBV7-6
j_gene: TRBJ1-3
d_gene: .
abundance: .

CDR3aa: CASSSFLEAFF
CDR3nt: TGTGCCAGCAGTTCGTTCCTTGAAGCTTTCTTT
v_gene: TRBV6-5
j_gene: TRBJ1-1
d_gene: .
abundance: .

CDR3aa: CASSPGPQGGTQYF
CDR3nt: TGTGCCAGCTCACCGGGACCCCAGGGCGGTACGCAGTATTTT
v_gene: TRBV18
j_gene: TRBJ2-3
d_gene: .
abundance: .